Below are 15 T cell receptor beta chains sequenced from a single sample in a study of T cells expressing NK-cell markers. TCRdb re-analyzed the 5' RACE reads; it lists each CDR3 protein once, without DNA. The repertoire table contains about 170,000 distinct CDR3 sequences. The sequenced material came from blood T cells: a sorted CD56 or NKG2C T cell subset, CD4+ or CD8+ T cells, or bulk PBMC T cells (not recorded which). The receptor set was obtained from a man aged 18-75 years in good health.

This rearrangement joins TRBV20-1 to TRBJ2-4; there is no DNA to check the TCRdb D call of TRBD1. Germline assignment: CDR1 DFQATT and CDR2 SNEGSKA (reference sequence). CDR3 length equals 15 residues. The CDR3 protein is CSARRRDRGINIQYF.

The gene calls are TRBV9 and TRBJ2-1. CDR1 SGDLS and CDR2 YYNGEE come from the germline V gene. This CDR3 region has 12 residues. The CDR3 loop is CASSRGLAQQFF.

The V call is TRBV4-1, the J call TRBJ1-5. The CDR3 loop spans 16 amino acids. The germline gives CDR1 MGHRA, CDR2 YSYEKL. The CDR3 protein is CASSPFWGMSNQPQHF.

The chain has TRBV29-1 and TRBJ1-2; the D call from TCRdb, TRBD1, cannot be confirmed without DNA. This CDR3 is 13 amino acids long. CDR1 SQVTM and CDR2 ANQGSEA come from the germline V gene. CDR3 amino acids: CSVSRESNYGYTF. Full variable domain (remainder filled in from reference TRBV29-1 and TRBJ1-2): SAVISQKPSRDICQRGTSLTIQCQVDSQVTMMFWYRQQPGQSLTLIATANQGSEATYESGFVIDKFPISRPNLTFSTLTVSNMSPEDSSIYLCSVSRESNYGYTFGSGTRLTVV.

The V call is TRBV20-1, the J call TRBJ2-5. The CDR3 contains 15 residues. Germline lookup yields CDR1 DFQATT and CDR2 SNEGSKA (reference sequence). CDR3 protein: CSARDLLGTSETQYF.

The J gene is TRBJ2-5, the V gene TRBV28; the TCRdb D gene call, TRBD2, has no DNA to confirm it. The CDR3 spans 15 residues. The V gene's germline CDR1 is MDHEN and CDR2 SYDVKM. The CDR3: CASSCSHVDQETQYF.

This sequence joins TRBV20-1 and TRBJ1-2; TCRdb proposes TRBD1, but this gene call is untestable without DNA. The CDR3 length is 15 residues. Per germline, CDR1 DFQATT and CDR2 SNEGSKA (reference sequence). The CDR3 spells CSARDLEQVVYGYTF.

V is TRBV6-5 and J is TRBJ2-3; the D call from TCRdb, TRBD1, cannot be confirmed without DNA. This CDR3 is 16 amino acids long. From germline, CDR1 is MNHEY and CDR2 SVGAGI. Here the CDR3 reads CASSYRGTGWRDTQYF.

The chain has TRBV28 and TRBJ2-7. The CDR3 sequence is 11 residues long. The V gene's germline CDR1 is MDHEN and CDR2 SYDVKM. CDR3 sequence reads: CASSPSLLPYF.

The rearrangement uses TRBV7-8 and TRBJ2-2; TCRdb's D gene call, TRBD1, goes unchecked for lack of DNA. This CDR3 contains 14 residues. From germline, CDR1 is SGHVS and CDR2 FQNEAQ. The CDR3 protein is CASSLLQGASELFF.

V is TRBV5-1 and J is TRBJ2-2; TCRdb's D call, TRBD1, is unchecked because there is no DNA. CDR1 and CDR2 from the germline V gene are SGHRS and YFSETQ. The CDR3 spans 17 residues. The CDR3 is CASRLDRARLGTGELFF. The full variable domain, completed using reference TRBV5-1 and TRBJ2-2, is KAGVTQTPRYLIKTRGQQVTLSCSPISGHRSVSWYQQTPGQGLQFLFEYFSETQRNKGNFPGRFSGRQFSNSRSEMNVSTLELGDSALYLCASRLDRARLGTGELFFGEGSRLTVL.

The V gene is TRBV7-8, the J gene TRBJ1-6. This CDR3 is 16 amino acids long. Germline V gene data show CDR1 as SGHVS and CDR2 as FQNEAQ. The CDR3 sequence is CASSVKRGDYNSPLHF.

The CDR3 spells CASSLTGQPYEQYF. This chain joins TRBV12-3 or TRBV12-4 and TRBJ2-7; TCRdb picks TRBD1, but there is no DNA to check that call. The CDR3 contains 14 residues.

The chain has TRBV7-8 and TRBJ2-1. Per germline, CDR1 SGHVS and CDR2 FQNEAQ. This CDR3 region has 13 residues. CDR3 in amino acids: CASSLVDPNEQFF.

This chain links TRBV7-6 with TRBJ2-5; without DNA, the TCRdb call of TRBD1 cannot be checked. CDR1 SGHVS and CDR2 FNYEAQ come from the germline V gene. The CDR3 has 11 residues. The CDR3 loop reads CASSLGTDLDF.